What follows are 15 T cell receptor beta chains derived from one specimen sequenced in a study of shared clonotypes between healthy human individuals. The data were produced by immunoSEQ multiplex PCR, yet TCRdb's version contains in-frame clones alone and is incomplete. The sample records roughly 590,000 clones, roughly 95% being singletons. Selected positively for CCR7 and CD45RO-negative, naive CD8 cells excluded terminally differentiated effector memory CD45RA+ cells. Source material: naive CD8+ T cells sorted from blood. All receptors derive from a woman in her twenties or thirties in good health.

The chain has TRBV11-2 and TRBJ2-7; 8 bases line up with TRBD2. CDR1 and CDR2 from the germline V gene are SGHAT and FQNNGV. The junction had 6 bases not matched to a gene; V was cut back by 0 bases and J by 5 bases. The CDR3 extends over 15 amino acids. The CDR3 region is CASSLDLVSGNEQYF. In nucleotides, the CDR3 is TGTGCCAGCAGCTTAGATCTTGTTAGCGGGAACGAGCAGTACTTC.

The chain employs TRBV28 and TRBJ2-4; TRBD2 matches 7 bases. Germline CDR1 reads MDHEN; CDR2 reads SYDVKM. The junction had 5 bases not matched to a gene; V was cut back by 6 bases and J by 0 bases. This CDR3 is 15 amino acids long. CDR3 DNA: TGTGCCAGCAGCCGGGAGGCAGTAGCCAAAAACATTCAGTACTTC. Its protein product is CASSREAVAKNIQYF.

The chain couples TRBV2 to TRBJ1-3; perhaps TRBD1 as D (5 bases). The CDR3 covers 18 residues. V was clipped by 5 bases and J by 0 bases, with 20 bases between them. Germline V gene lookup returns CDR1 SNHLY and CDR2 FYNNEI. The CDR3 sequence is CASSHGGSDPYSGNTIYF. CDR3 DNA: TGTGCCAGCAGTCATGGGGGGTCTGACCCATACTCTGGAAACACCATATATTTT.

The genes are TRBV27 and TRBJ2-1; 8 bases line up with TRBD2. CDR3 size: 16 residues. The germline V gene encodes CDR1 MNHEY and CDR2 SMNVEV (reference sequence). The V and J ends lost 2 bases and 3 bases, in that order; junction bases with no gene match: 6. CDR3 DNA: TGTGCCAGCAGTTTAGGCAGCGGGAGCGGCTACAATGAGCAGTTCTTC. It specifies CASSLGSGSGYNEQFF.

The genes are TRBV6-5 and TRBJ2-7; 10 nucleotides align to TRBD2. The junction had 8 bases not matched to a gene; V was cut back by 10 bases and J by 2 bases. In germline, CDR1 is MNHEY, CDR2 SVGAGI. The CDR3 runs 14 residues. The CDR3 nucleotides read TGTGCCACCGCGAATACTAGCGGGGCCTACGAGCAGTACTTC. This codes for CATANTSGAYEQYF.

The chain is built from TRBV5-6 and TRBJ2-3; D is perhaps TRBD1 or TRBD2 (6 bases each). The CDR3 has 15 residues. CDR1 and CDR2 (germline): SGHDT, YYEEEE. The V gene lost 4 bases and the J gene lost 4 bases, with 16 bases spanning the gap. The CDR3 loop is CASSGPWGAPDTQYF. Written as DNA, the CDR3 is TGTGCCAGCAGCGGACCTTGGGGGGCCCCAGATACGCAGTATTTT.

The J gene is TRBJ2-7, the V gene TRBV4-1; TRBD2 might be the D (5 bases). Germline CDR1 is MGHRA and CDR2 is YSYEKL. CDR3 size: 15 residues. Between the trimmed V and J ends, which lost 5 bases and 3 bases, there was a span of 17 bases. The CDR3 protein is CASSIWAGEYYEQYF. CDR3 in DNA: TGCGCCAGCAGCATTTGGGCCGGGGAATACTACGAGCAGTACTTC.

V usage is TRBV21-1 and J usage is TRBJ2-2; the table's D gene call, TRBD2, was not cross checked with the DNA. TRBV21-1 is reported as a pseudogene. This CDR3 comprises 15 residues. CDR3 loop: CARQRLAGDSGELFF. The CDR3 DNA follows: TGTGCCAGACAAAGACTAGCGGGAGACTCCGGGGAGCTGTTTTTT.

V gene TRBV7-2 combines with J gene TRBJ2-7; TRBD2 might be the D (5 bases). Trimming stripped 1 base from V and 2 bases from J, with 12 bases between. The CDR3 loop spans 15 amino acids. The germline CDR1 and CDR2 sequences are SGHTA and FQGNSA. CDR3 coding DNA: TGTGCCAGCAGCTTAGTAGTTGGAGCGGCCTACGAGCAGTACTTC. Protein product: CASSLVVGAAYEQYF.

V is TRBV19 and J is TRBJ1-5; 11 bases line up with TRBD1. V lost 5 bases to trimming and J lost 6 bases; unmatched junction nucleotides: 6. CDR3 length: 15 amino acids. From germline, CDR1 is LNHDA and CDR2 SQIVND (reference sequence). In DNA, the CDR3 is TGTGCCAGTAGTGATGGACAGGGGGCGTCTCAGCCCCAGCATTTT. As protein: CASSDGQGASQPQHF.

V and J are TRBV2 and TRBJ2-7; D unclear. Germline V gives CDR1 SNHLY, CDR2 FYNNEI. The germline V and J ends were trimmed by 4 bases and 3 bases, with 13 bases remaining between them. This CDR3 has 14 amino acids. DNA of the CDR3: TGTGCCAGCAGTGGAGAGACACCCAGCTACGAGCAGTACTTC. It specifies CASSGETPSYEQYF.

This chain connects TRBV19 to TRBJ1-5; 9 nucleotides agree with TRBD1. CDR3 length equals 14 residues. V lost 4 bases and J lost 11; bases outside the gene matches: 9. Per germline, CDR1 LNHDA and CDR2 SQIVND (reference sequence). The CDR3 coding sequence is TGTGCCAGTAGTACCTTGGACAGGGGTTTAGCCCAGCATTTT. Translating it yields CASSTLDRGLAQHF.

The chain joins TRBV9 to TRBJ2-7; 9 bases are shared with TRBD2. The CDR3 has 15 residues. Germline CDR1 reads SGDLS; CDR2 reads YYNGEE. After removal of 4 bases from V and 2 bases from J, the junction contained 7 bases not matched to a gene. The CDR3 sequence is CASSPGTSFTYEQYF. In nucleotides, the CDR3 is TGTGCCAGCAGCCCGGGGACTAGCTTCACCTACGAGCAGTACTTC.

V usage is TRBV7-9 and J usage is TRBJ2-5; no reliable D call. V shed 1 base and J shed 5 bases, with 11 bases lying between them. There are 14 residues in the CDR3. Germline CDR1 reads SEHNR; CDR2 reads FQNEAQ (reference sequence). DNA for the CDR3: TGTGCCAGCAGCTTAGGCGTGGGTTTCGAGACCCAGTACTTC. It specifies CASSLGVGFETQYF. The full variable domain, rest sourced from reference TRBV7-9 and TRBJ2-5, is DTGVSQNPRHKITKRGQNVTFRCDPISEHNRLYWYRQTLGQGPEFLTYFQNEAQLEKSRLLSDRFSAERPKGSFSTLEIQRTEQGDSAMYLCASSLGVGFETQYFGPGTRLLVL.

V and J are TRBV7-8 and TRBJ2-1, with D possibly being TRBD2 (5 bases). With 5 bases removed from V and 7 bases from J, the gap between germline ends came to 27 bases. Germline loops: CDR1 SGHVS, CDR2 FQNEAQ. The CDR3 extends over 18 amino acids. This CDR3 is CASSPKITSPTFLNEQFF. In nucleotides, the CDR3 is TGTGCCAGCAGCCCTAAAATAACTAGTCCAACCTTTTTGAATGAGCAGTTCTTC.